This record concerns one T cell receptor (beta chain) sequence. The V and J ends lost 4 bases and 6 bases, in that order; junction bases with no gene match: 6. CDR3 length: 13 amino acids. In germline, CDR1 is SGHNT, CDR2 YENEEA. These data come from a study of blood T cell repertoires in COVID-19. Original analysis: Estimation of nucleated cell counts was performed using reference gene primer amplification. Clones were sequenced by immunoSEQ multiplex PCR, and TCRdb holds only the in-frame ones, with some missing. V, J and clone size derive from that table, while D and trimming were established from the DNA sequence. The repertoire holds some 390,000 clones, with around 87% as singletons.

The specimen sequenced was peripheral blood. The sequence derives from an older woman with COVID-19, enrolled during active disease. This sequence joins TRBV11-3 and TRBJ2-7; 7 bases line up with TRBD1. CDR3 sequence: CASSSETGFEQYF. Written as DNA, the CDR3 is TGTGCCAGCAGCTCTGAGACAGGGTTCGAGCAGTACTTC.